This TCR beta chain comes out of a study of blood T cell repertoires in COVID-19. Trimming took 2 bases from V and 3 from J, leaving 13 bases between them. Germline CDR1 reads SQVTM; CDR2 reads ANQGSEA. The CDR3 is made up of 14 amino acids. This table comes from immunoSEQ multiplex PCR, and its TCRdb copy is limited to in-frame clones, with some not included. This table holds about half a million clones, approximately 86% found once. Specimen: PBMCs or T cells enriched from blood (not recorded which). The sequence was obtained from an older woman who had recovered from COVID-19. V usage is TRBV29-1 and J usage is TRBJ1-1; tentatively, D is TRBD1 (5 bases). The CDR3 DNA sequence: TGCAGCGTTGAACCCGACGGGGGGTACACTGAAGCTTTCTTT. Translating gives CSVEPDGGYTEAFF. The complete variable domain, with remaining parts taken from reference TRBV29-1 and TRBJ1-1, reads SAVISQKPSRDICQRGTSLTIQCQVDSQVTMMFWYRQQPGQSLTLIATANQGSEATYESGFVIDKFPISRPNLTFSTLTVSNMSPEDSSIYLCSVEPDGGYTEAFFGQGTRLTVV.